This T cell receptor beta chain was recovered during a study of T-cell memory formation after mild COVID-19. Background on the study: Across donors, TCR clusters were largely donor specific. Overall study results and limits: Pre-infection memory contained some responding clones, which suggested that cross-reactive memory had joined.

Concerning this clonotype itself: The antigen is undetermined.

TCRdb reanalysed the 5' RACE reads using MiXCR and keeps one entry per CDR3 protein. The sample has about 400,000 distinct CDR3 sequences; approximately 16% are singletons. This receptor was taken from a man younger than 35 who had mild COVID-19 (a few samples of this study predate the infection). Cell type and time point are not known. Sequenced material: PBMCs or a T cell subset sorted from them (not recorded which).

The CDR3, as DNA: TGCGCCAGCAGCCAAGATCCCAGCGGGCACCAAGAGACCCAGTACTTC. It encodes CASSQDPSGHQETQYF. The rearrangement uses TRBV4-1 and TRBJ2-5, with D possibly matching TRBD2 (6 bases). Germline V CDR1 and CDR2: MGHRA, YSYEKL. Trimming stripped 0 bases from V and 0 bases from J, with 11 bases between. This CDR3 spans 16 amino acids.